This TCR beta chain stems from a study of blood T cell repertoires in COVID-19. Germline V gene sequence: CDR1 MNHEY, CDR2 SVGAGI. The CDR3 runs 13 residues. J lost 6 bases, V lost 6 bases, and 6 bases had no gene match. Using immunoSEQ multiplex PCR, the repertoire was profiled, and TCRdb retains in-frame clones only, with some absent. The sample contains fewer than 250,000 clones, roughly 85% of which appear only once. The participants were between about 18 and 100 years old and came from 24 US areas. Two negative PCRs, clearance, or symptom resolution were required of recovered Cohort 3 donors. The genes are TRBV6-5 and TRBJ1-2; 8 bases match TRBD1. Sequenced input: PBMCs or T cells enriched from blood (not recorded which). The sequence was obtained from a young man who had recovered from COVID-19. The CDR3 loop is CASRTTGVDGYTF. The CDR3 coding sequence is TGTGCCAGCAGGACGACAGGGGTGGATGGCTACACCTTC.